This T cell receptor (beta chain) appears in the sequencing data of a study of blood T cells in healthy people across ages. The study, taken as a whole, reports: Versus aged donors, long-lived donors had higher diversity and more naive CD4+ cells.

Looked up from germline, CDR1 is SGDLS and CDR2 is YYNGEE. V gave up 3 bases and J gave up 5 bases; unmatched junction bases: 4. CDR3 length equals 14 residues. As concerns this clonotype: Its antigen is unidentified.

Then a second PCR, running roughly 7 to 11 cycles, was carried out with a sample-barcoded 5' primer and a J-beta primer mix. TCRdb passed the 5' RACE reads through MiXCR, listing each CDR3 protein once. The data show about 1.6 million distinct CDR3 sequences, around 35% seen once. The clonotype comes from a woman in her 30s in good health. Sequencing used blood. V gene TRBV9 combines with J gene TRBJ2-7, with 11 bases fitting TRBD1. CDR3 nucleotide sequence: TGTGCCAGCAGCGACCGGACAGGGGGCCACGAGCAGTACTTC. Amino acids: CASSDRTGGHEQYF.